These 27 T cell receptor beta chains originate from one sample sequenced in a study of cytomegalovirus exposure and HLA in healthy donors. Both 60 Vbeta primers and 13 Jbeta primers went into the PCR. The protocol was immunoSEQ multiplex PCR, while the TCRdb copy is restricted to in-frame clones and leaves out a portion. The sample lists some 110,000 clones, 80% occurring once. Sequencing was performed on PBMCs. These receptors were obtained from a man under 40 in good health and CMV-seropositive.

The chain carries TRBV4-2 and TRBJ2-3; the match to TRBD1 covers 8 bases. Germline loops: CDR1 LGHNA, CDR2 YNFKEQ. The CDR3 has 16 amino acids. Unmatched junction bases numbered 6, after V lost 3 bases and J lost 1 base. Written as DNA, the CDR3 is TGTGCCAGCAGCCAGGACCCGGGACAGGGCACAGATACGCAGTATTTT. Protein product: CASSQDPGQGTDTQYF.

As for this clone: Germline is not matched at one junction end, which may reflect a read error. The chain is built from TRBV9 and TRBJ1-2, with unresolved D. The CDR3 length is 13 residues. From germline, CDR1 is SGDLS and CDR2 YYNGEE. The CDR3 DNA follows: TGTGCCAGCAGCGTAGATTCGAGGGAGCGTGTGGTCTTC. It encodes CASSVDSRERVVF.

The chain couples TRBV5-1 to TRBJ2-7, with a weak D call TRBD2 (5 bases). Germline V CDR1 and CDR2: SGHRS, YFSETQ. The CDR3 is 14 residues long. V was trimmed by 4 bases and J by 2 bases, leaving 13 bases between them. The CDR3 sequence is CASSPQDGAYEQYF. The CDR3 region has the DNA TGCGCCAGCAGCCCTCAGGACGGGGCCTACGAGCAGTACTTC.

The CDR3 is CASSPQAGGYEQYF. DNA for the CDR3: TGTGCCAGCTCACCACAGGCAGGGGGGTACGAGCAGTACTTC. The rearrangement links TRBV18 to TRBJ2-7; possible D gene TRBD1, 7 bases. Trimming cost V 1 base and J 4 bases, with 11 bases left between them. The CDR3 length is 14 residues. Germline loops: CDR1 KGHSH, CDR2 LQKENI.

V gene TRBV6-1 combines with J gene TRBJ2-3; TRBD1 matches at 8 bases. J lost 3 bases, V lost 3 bases, and 8 bases had no gene match. The germline V gene has CDR1 MNHNS and CDR2 SASEGT. This CDR3 contains 16 residues. The CDR3 region is CASSERYRGSTDTQYF. In DNA, the CDR3 is TGTGCCAGCAGTGAGAGGTACAGGGGGTCAACAGATACGCAGTATTTT.

The chain has TRBV5-1 and TRBJ1-2; D is unclear. V lost 4 bases, J lost 4 bases, and 17 bases lay in between. The CDR3 covers 15 residues. Germline V gives CDR1 SGHRS, CDR2 YFSETQ. The CDR3 nucleotides read TGCGCCAGCAGCCCTTTTGTGGGCACTTCCTATGGCTACACCTTC. This sequence encodes CASSPFVGTSYGYTF.

The chain has TRBV5-1 and TRBJ1-1, with D tentatively TRBD1 (6 bases). The CDR3 covers 17 residues. V gave up 0 bases and J gave up 4 bases, with 19 bases separating them. Germline V gene sequence: CDR1 SGHRS, CDR2 YFSETQ. Here the CDR3 DNA reads TGCGCCAGCAGCTTGGAGGGGGACATGGCGGGAGGCACTGAAGCTTTCTTT. Translated: CASSLEGDMAGGTEAFF.

The rearrangement links TRBV5-4 to TRBJ2-3; TRBD1 matches 9 bases. The CDR3 is 16 residues long. V shed 6 bases and J 4 bases; nucleotides not matched to a gene: 12. Germline V gene data show CDR1 as SGHNT and CDR2 as YYREEE (reference sequence). CDR3 sequence reads: CASTHGGGQGADTQYF. Written as DNA, the CDR3 is TGTGCCAGCACTCACGGCGGGGGACAGGGAGCAGATACGCAGTATTTT.

The V call is TRBV5-1, the J call TRBJ2-3; a possible D gene is TRBD1 (5 bases). Trimming took off 0 bases at V and 0 bases at J, with 8 bases between the two ends. CDR1 SGHRS and CDR2 YFSETQ come from the germline V gene. The CDR3 is made up of 15 amino acids. This chain's CDR3 is CASSLGGPSTDTQYF. Written as DNA, the CDR3 is TGCGCCAGCAGCTTGGGGGGCCCTAGCACAGATACGCAGTATTTT. The full variable domain, completed using reference TRBV5-1 and TRBJ2-3, is KAGVTQTPRYLIKTRGQQVTLSCSPISGHRSVSWYQQTPGQGLQFLFEYFSETQRNKGNFPGRFSGRQFSNSRSEMNVSTLELGDSALYLCASSLGGPSTDTQYFGPGTRLTVL.

A single count supports this clone. V gene TRBV5-3 combines with J gene TRBJ1-3; 10 bases line up with TRBD1. TRBV5-3 is reported as an ORF; its role is uncertain. The CDR3 runs 18 residues. The V gene end was trimmed by 3 bases and the J gene end by 2 bases; junction bases not matched to a gene: 11. The CDR3 DNA sequence: TGTGCCAGAAGCTCGGCCGGGACAGGGGCTCCAGCTGGAAACACCATATATTTT. Amino acid sequence: CARSSAGTGAPAGNTIYF.

The genes are TRBV28 and TRBJ1-2, with a possible D match to TRBD1 (6 bases). The CDR3 is made up of 14 amino acids. V was cut by 7 bases and J by 5 bases, with 17 bases left in between. Germline CDR1 reads MDHEN; CDR2 reads SYDVKM. This CDR3 reads CASTASDRIYGYTF. DNA for the CDR3: TGTGCCAGCACGGCCTCGGACAGAATATATGGCTACACCTTC.

The rearrangement links TRBV30 to TRBJ2-3; D might be TRBD2 (5 bases). From germline, CDR1 is GTSNPN and CDR2 SVGIG (reference sequence). The germline V and J ends were trimmed by 2 bases and 4 bases, with 7 bases remaining between them. CDR3 length: 12 residues. The CDR3 loop reads CAWSPGADTQYF. The CDR3 bases are TGTGCCTGGAGTCCCGGGGCAGATACGCAGTATTTT.

The genes are TRBV4-2 and TRBJ1-3; D is unclear. V shed 0 bases and J shed 4 bases, with 7 bases lying between them. CDR1 LGHNA and CDR2 YNFKEQ come from the germline V gene. The CDR3 sequence is 14 residues long. In DNA form, the CDR3 reads TGTGCCAGCAGCCAAGACATTGGCGGAAACACCATATATTTT. This translates into CASSQDIGGNTIYF.

The chain combines TRBV5-8 with TRBJ1-5; D possibly corresponds to TRBD1 (6 bases). Deletions cut 4 bases from V and 3 bases from J, with 14 bases between. CDR1 is SGHTS and CDR2 is YDEGEE in the germline V gene. CDR3 size: 15 residues. The CDR3 region is CASSPPRQDNQPQHF. The CDR3 nucleotides read TGTGCCAGCAGCCCCCCTCGACAGGACAATCAGCCCCAGCATTTT.

The chain carries TRBV15 and TRBJ2-5; possible D gene TRBD2, 6 bases. The J call is doubtful: the DNA matches TRBJ2-7 better. The CDR3 extends over 16 amino acids. Germline V gives CDR1 LNHNV, CDR2 YYDKDF (reference sequence). CDR3 nucleotides: TGTGCCACCAGCAGAGATCTCGTCGGAGGGATCAGCGAGCAGTACTTC. Protein product: CATSRDLVGGISEQYF.

The rearrangement uses TRBV6-1 and TRBJ2-2, with 11 bases lining up with TRBD1. After removal of 3 bases from V and 7 bases from J, the junction contained 7 bases not matched to a gene. Germline CDR1 is MNHNS and CDR2 is SASEGT. CDR3 size: 16 residues. The CDR3: CASSDLRTGGIGELFF. Written as DNA, the CDR3 is TGTGCCAGCAGTGATCTTCGGACAGGGGGCATCGGGGAGCTGTTTTTT.

This chain uses TRBV18 with TRBJ1-2, with 9 bases aligning to TRBD1. The CDR3 extends over 15 amino acids. CDR1 is KGHSH, CDR2 LQKENI, per germline. V was pared by 7 bases and J by 2 bases, with 8 bases of the junction left unmatched. This CDR3 reads CASLPGTGRNYGYTF. The DNA for the CDR3 is TGTGCCAGCTTACCGGGGACAGGGAGAAACTATGGCTACACCTTC.

The chain carries TRBV5-1 and TRBJ1-2; no definite D call. The V end lost 4 bases, the J end lost 8 bases, and 15 bases lay between the germline ends. CDR3 size: 13 residues. Looked up from germline, CDR1 is SGHRS and CDR2 is YFSETQ. The CDR3 nucleotides read TGCGCCAGCAGCCCGAGGGCTCTTGGGGGCTACACCTTC. It encodes CASSPRALGGYTF.

The chain employs TRBV19 and TRBJ2-2; the D gene is possibly TRBD1 (5 bases). The CDR3 is 13 amino acids. Germline-derived CDR1 and CDR2 are LNHDA and SQIVND (reference sequence). The germline V and J ends were trimmed by 5 bases and 4 bases, with 8 bases remaining between them. Written as DNA, the CDR3 is TGTGCCAGTAGTTCTCAGGGCACCGGGGAGCTGTTTTTT. Its translation: CASSSQGTGELFF. The full variable domain, completed using reference TRBV19 and TRBJ2-2, is DGGITQSPKYLFRKEGQNVTLSCEQNLNHDAMYWYRQDPGQGLRLIYYSQIVNDFQKGDIAEGYSVSREKKESFPLTVTSAQKNPTAFYLCASSSQGTGELFFGEGSRLTVL.

This clone was found a few times. Other DNA sequences in this specimen translate into the identical CDR3. This sequence joins TRBV2 and TRBJ2-2; 8 nucleotides line up with TRBD2. The CDR3 loop spans 15 amino acids. V trimming: 11 bases; J trimming: 3 bases; junction bases outside the gene matches: 11. Germline assignment: CDR1 SNHLY and CDR2 FYNNEI. The DNA of the CDR3 is TGTGCCTCAGCAATACGGGGGGGCCACACCGGGGAGCTGTTTTTT. Encoded protein: CASAIRGGHTGELFF.

The chain couples TRBV4-1 to TRBJ1-6, with 7 bases fitting TRBD1. From germline, CDR1 is MGHRA and CDR2 YSYEKL. V lost 0 bases to trimming and J lost 10 bases; unmatched junction nucleotides: 9. The CDR3 length is 16 residues. This chain's CDR3 is CASSQDMNRGGSPLHF. CDR3 DNA: TGCGCCAGCAGCCAAGATATGAACAGGGGTGGGTCACCCCTCCACTTT.

This sequence joins TRBV4-3 and TRBJ1-2; D is unresolved. Trimming took 0 bases from V and 6 from J, leaving 8 bases between them. The CDR3 is 13 residues long. CDR1 and CDR2 from the germline V gene are LGHNA and YSLEER. CDR3 sequence: CASSQDRLDGYTF. CDR3 bases: TGCGCCAGCAGCCAAGATAGACTCGATGGCTACACCTTC.

This clone was picked up one time. The genes are TRBV18 and TRBJ2-3; 12 bases are shared with TRBD2. Germline loops: CDR1 KGHSH, CDR2 LQKENI. The CDR3 length is 16 residues. The trim removed 3 bases at V and 4 bases at J, leaving 5 bases unmatched. The CDR3 DNA reads as TGTGCCAGCTCACCCTCGGCTAGCGGGGGGGCAGATACGCAGTATTTT. This codes for CASSPSASGGADTQYF.

In this sample, this clone turned up once. The V gene is TRBV2, the J gene TRBJ2-2, with 9 bases fitting TRBD2. Looked up from germline, CDR1 is SNHLY and CDR2 is FYNNEI. There are 14 residues in the CDR3. Germline trimming cut 6 bases from V and 4 bases from J; bases unmatched to any gene: 3. CDR3 region: CASRAGGFTGELFF. For the CDR3, the DNA is TGTGCCAGCAGAGCGGGGGGCTTCACCGGGGAGCTGTTTTTT.

The CDR3 coding sequence is TGTGCCAGCAGCTTAATCCTCACAGATACGCAGTATTTT. Translating gives CASSLILTDTQYF. The V gene is TRBV7-3, the J gene TRBJ2-3; D gene ambiguous. Between the trimmed V and J ends, which lost 1 base and 2 bases, there was a span of 4 bases. This CDR3 contains 13 residues. CDR1 and CDR2 from the germline V gene are SGHTA and FQGTGA.

The gene calls are TRBV14 and TRBJ1-1; D might be TRBD1 (6 bases). CDR3 size: 15 residues. V gave up 1 base and J gave up 2 bases, with 11 bases separating them. From germline, CDR1 is SGHDN and CDR2 FVKESK. The CDR3 DNA follows: TGTGCCAGCAGCCAAGTCCCGACAGGCAACACTGAAGCTTTCTTT. It specifies CASSQVPTGNTEAFF.

Remarks on this clone: Compared with germline, one end of the junction differs, possibly owing to a read error. This rearrangement joins TRBV11-2 to TRBJ2-3; 8 nucleotides line up with TRBD2. CDR3 length: 13 amino acids. Germline V lookup: CDR1 SGHAT, CDR2 FQNNGV. The CDR3, as DNA: TGTGCCAGCAGCGTAGACCGGGAGGGTACGCAGTATTTT. Encoded protein: CASSVDREGTQYF.